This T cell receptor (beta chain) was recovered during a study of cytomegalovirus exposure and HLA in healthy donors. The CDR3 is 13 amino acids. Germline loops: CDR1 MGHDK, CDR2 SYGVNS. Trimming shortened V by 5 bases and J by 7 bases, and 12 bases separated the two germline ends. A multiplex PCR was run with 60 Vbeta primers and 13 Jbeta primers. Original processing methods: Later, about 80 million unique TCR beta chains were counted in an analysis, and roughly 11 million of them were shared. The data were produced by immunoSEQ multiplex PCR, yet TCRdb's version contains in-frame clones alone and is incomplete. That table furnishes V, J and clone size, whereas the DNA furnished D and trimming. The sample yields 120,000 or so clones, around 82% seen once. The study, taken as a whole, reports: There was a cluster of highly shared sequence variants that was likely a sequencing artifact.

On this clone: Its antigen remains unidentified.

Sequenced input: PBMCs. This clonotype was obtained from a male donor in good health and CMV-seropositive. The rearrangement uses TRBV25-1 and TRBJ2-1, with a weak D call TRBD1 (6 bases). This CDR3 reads CASSIAGVNEQFF. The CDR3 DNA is TGTGCCAGCAGTATTGCAGGGGTGAATGAGCAGTTCTTC.